The TCR beta chain described here comes from a study of T cell responses to AZD1222 COVID-19 vaccine. CDR1 MNHEY and CDR2 SVGEGT come from the germline V gene. With V trimmed by 6 bases and J by 7 bases, 5 bases remained unmatched. The CDR3 consists of 13 residues. The data were produced by immunoSEQ multiplex PCR, yet TCRdb's version contains in-frame clones alone and is incomplete. The sample holds over 90,000 clones; approximately 88% are singletons and the top ten take about 20%. This clonotype was sampled from an adult in good health. The chain is built from TRBV6-2 or TRBV6-3 and TRBJ2-5; 10 bases align to TRBD1. The sequences come from peripheral blood, collected on day 0 of AZD1222 vaccination. Written as DNA, the CDR3 is TGTGCCAGCAGCCCCGGGACAGGGGCGACCCAGTACTTC. It codes for CASSPGTGATQYF.